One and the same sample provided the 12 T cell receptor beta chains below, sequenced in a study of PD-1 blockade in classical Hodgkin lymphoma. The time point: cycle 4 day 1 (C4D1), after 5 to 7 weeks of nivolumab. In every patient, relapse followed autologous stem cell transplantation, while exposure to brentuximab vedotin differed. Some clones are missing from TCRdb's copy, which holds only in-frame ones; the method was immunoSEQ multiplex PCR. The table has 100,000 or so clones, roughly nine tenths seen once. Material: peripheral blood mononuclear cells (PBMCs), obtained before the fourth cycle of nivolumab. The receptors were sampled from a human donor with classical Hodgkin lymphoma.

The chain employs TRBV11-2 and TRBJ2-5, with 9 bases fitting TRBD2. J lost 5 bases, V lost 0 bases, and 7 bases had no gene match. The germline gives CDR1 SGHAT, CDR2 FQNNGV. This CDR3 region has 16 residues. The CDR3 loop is CASSLDTVAGEETQYF. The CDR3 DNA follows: TGTGCCAGCAGCTTAGATACGGTAGCGGGAGAGGAGACCCAGTACTTC.

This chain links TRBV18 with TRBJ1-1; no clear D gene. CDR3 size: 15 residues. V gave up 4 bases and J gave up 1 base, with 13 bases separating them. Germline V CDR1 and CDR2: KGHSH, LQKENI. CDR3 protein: CASSQTAQTNTEAFF. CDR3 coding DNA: TGTGCCAGCTCACAAACAGCACAGACGAACACTGAAGCTTTCTTT. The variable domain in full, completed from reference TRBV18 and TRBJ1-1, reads NAGVMQNPRHLVRRRGQEARLRCSPMKGHSHVYWYRQLPEEGLKFMVYLQKENIIDESGMPKERFSAEFPKEGPSILRIQQVVRGDSAAYFCASSQTAQTNTEAFFGQGTRLTVV.

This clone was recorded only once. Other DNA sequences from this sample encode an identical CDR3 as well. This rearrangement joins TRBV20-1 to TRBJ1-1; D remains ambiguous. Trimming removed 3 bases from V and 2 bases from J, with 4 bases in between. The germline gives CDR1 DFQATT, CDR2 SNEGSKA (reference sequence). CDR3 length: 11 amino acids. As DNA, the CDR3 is TGCAGTGCTAGGTTAAACACTGAAGCTTTCTTT. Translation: CSARLNTEAFF.

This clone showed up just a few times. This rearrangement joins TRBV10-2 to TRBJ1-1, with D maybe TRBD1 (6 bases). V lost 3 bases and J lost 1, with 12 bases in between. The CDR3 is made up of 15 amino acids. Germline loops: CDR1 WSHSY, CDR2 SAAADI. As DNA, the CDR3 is TGCGCCAGCAGTGACCCGGGGGCAGGGAACACTGAAGCTTTCTTT. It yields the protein CASSDPGAGNTEAFF.

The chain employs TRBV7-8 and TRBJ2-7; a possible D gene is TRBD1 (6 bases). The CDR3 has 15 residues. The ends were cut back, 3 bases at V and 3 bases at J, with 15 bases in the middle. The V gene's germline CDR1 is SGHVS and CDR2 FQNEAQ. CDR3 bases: TGTGCCAGCAGCTTTGCTACAGGGACGTTCTACGAGCAGTACTTC. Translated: CASSFATGTFYEQYF.

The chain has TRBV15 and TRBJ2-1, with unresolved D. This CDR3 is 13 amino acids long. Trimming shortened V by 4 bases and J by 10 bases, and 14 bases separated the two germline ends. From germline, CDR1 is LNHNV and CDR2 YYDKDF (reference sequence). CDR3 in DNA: TGTGCCACCAGCAACCTCAGGTCTGGCGAGCAGTTCTTC. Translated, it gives CATSNLRSGEQFF.

CDR3: CASSGVVGTDTQYF. Here the CDR3 DNA reads TGTGCCAGCAGCGGAGTCGTCGGGACAGATACGCAGTATTTT. The chain combines TRBV9 with TRBJ2-3; D gene unclear. The CDR3 spans 14 residues. From germline, CDR1 is SGDLS and CDR2 YYNGEE. Trimming removed 3 bases at V and 3 bases at J, with 11 bases between.

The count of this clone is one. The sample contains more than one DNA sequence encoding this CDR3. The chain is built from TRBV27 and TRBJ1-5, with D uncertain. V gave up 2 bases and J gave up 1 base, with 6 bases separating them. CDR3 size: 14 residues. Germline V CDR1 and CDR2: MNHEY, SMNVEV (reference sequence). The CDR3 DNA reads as TGTGCCAGCAGTTTAAGGGAAAGCAATCAGCCCCAGCATTTT. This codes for CASSLRESNQPQHF.

The CDR3 DNA is TGTGCCAGTAGTCCGACTATTGGGACTAGCGGCATCTTCTACAATGAGCAGTTCTTC. It translates to CASSPTIGTSGIFYNEQFF. This chain uses TRBV19 with TRBJ2-1; 11 nucleotides line up with TRBD2. The V gene end was trimmed by 5 bases and the J gene end by 3 bases; junction bases not matched to a gene: 15. CDR1 LNHDA and CDR2 SQIVND come from the germline V gene (reference sequence). The CDR3 runs 19 residues.

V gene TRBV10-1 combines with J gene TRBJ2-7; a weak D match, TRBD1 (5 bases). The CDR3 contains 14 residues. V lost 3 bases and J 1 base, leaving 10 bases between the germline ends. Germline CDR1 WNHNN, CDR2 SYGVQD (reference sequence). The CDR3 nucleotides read TGCGCCAGCAGTGACCAGGGCGGATCCTACGAGCAGTACTTC. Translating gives CASSDQGGSYEQYF.

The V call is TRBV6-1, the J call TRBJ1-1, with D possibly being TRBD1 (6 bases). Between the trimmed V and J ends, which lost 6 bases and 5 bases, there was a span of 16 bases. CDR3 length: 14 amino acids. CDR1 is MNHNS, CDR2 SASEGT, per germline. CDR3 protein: CASRYVGGATEAFF. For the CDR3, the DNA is TGTGCCAGCAGGTACGTTGGGGGGGCTACTGAAGCTTTCTTT.

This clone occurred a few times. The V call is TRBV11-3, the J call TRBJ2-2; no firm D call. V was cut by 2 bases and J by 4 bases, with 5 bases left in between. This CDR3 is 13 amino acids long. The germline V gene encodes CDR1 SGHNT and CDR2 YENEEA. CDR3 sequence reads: CASSLRPTGELFF. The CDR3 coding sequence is TGTGCCAGCAGCTTAAGGCCCACCGGGGAGCTGTTTTTT.